These 12 T cell receptor beta chains were all obtained from the same sample, sequenced in a study of immune characterization of retroperitoneal liposarcoma. MiXCR, run by TCRdb on the PCR reads, gives a single entry per CDR3 protein. The sample shows fewer than 13,000 distinct CDR3 sequences, about 30% of them seen only once. Sequencing was performed on tumor tissue. All receptors derive from a male donor with retroperitoneal liposarcoma.

By share of the sample, this clonotype is medium-sized. The chain is built from TRBV12-3 or TRBV12-4 and TRBJ2-1, with TRBD2 identical over 14 bases. CDR3 length: 15 residues. The J segment lost 9 bases and the V segment lost 5 bases, leaving 6 bases of the junction unmatched. CDR3: CASSLGTSGSGEQFF. The CDR3 DNA is TGTGCCAGCAGTCTAGGGACTAGCGGGAGCGGTGAGCAGTTCTTC.

By frequency in the sample, this clonotype is medium-sized. The chain is built from TRBV6-1 and TRBJ2-1; D ambiguous. Germline V CDR1 and CDR2: MNHNS, SASEGT. The CDR3 extends over 14 amino acids. The V and J ends lost 1 base and 13 bases respectively, with 17 bases between them. The CDR3 sequence is CASSEGLSLGTQFF. CDR3 nucleotide sequence: TGTGCCAGCAGTGAAGGTTTGAGCCTCGGAACCCAGTTCTTC.

CDR3 DNA: TGTGCCAGCACTCGGGAGGGGGAGTGGACCTACGAGCAGTACTTC. Translated: CASTREGEWTYEQYF. The J gene is TRBJ2-7, the V gene TRBV6-1; 8 bases fit TRBD2. This CDR3 is built from 15 residues. From germline, CDR1 is MNHNS and CDR2 SASEGT. V dropped 7 bases and J dropped 2; count of bases not matched to a gene: 10.

This clonotype was counted only a few times. The rearrangement joins TRBV27 to TRBJ2-1; perhaps TRBD1 as D (5 bases). The better agreement between TRBJ2-7 and the DNA end casts doubt on the J call. The CDR3 spans 14 residues. Germline assignment: CDR1 MNHEY and CDR2 SMNVEV (reference sequence). The CDR3: CASRREDNSYEQYF. Written as DNA, the CDR3 is TGTGCCAGCAGACGAGAGGACAACTCCTACGAGCAGTACTTC.

The chain has TRBV7-3 and TRBJ2-5, with TRBD2 identical over 9 bases. The DNA end favors TRBJ2-7, so the J call may be wrong. This CDR3 is 14 amino acids long. Germline V CDR1 and CDR2: SGHTA, FQGTGA. The CDR3 DNA is TGTGCCAGCAGCTTAGCGGGAGGGGCTTACGAGCAGTACTTC. This gives the protein CASSLAGGAYEQYF.

This clonotype was picked up a small number of times. The chain couples TRBV7-3 to TRBJ2-3, with D unresolved. Trimming shortened V by 8 bases and J by 1 base, and 7 bases separated the two germline ends. This CDR3 has 12 amino acids. Germline V CDR1 and CDR2: SGHTA, FQGTGA. CDR3 in amino acids: CASARRTDTQYF. In DNA form, the CDR3 reads TGTGCCAGCGCTCGGCGCACAGATACGCAGTATTTT. Complete variable domain (other parts from reference TRBV7-3 and TRBJ2-3): GAGVSQTPSNKVTEKGKYVELRCDPISGHTALYWYRQSLGQGPEFLIYFQGTGAADDSGLPNDRFFAVRPEGSVSTLKIQRTERGDSAVYLCASARRTDTQYFGPGTRLTVL.

In this sample, this clonotype is medium-sized. This chain connects TRBV6-1 to TRBJ2-1; 8 nucleotides agree with TRBD1. CDR1 is MNHNS, CDR2 SASEGT, per germline. CDR3 length: 13 residues. The junction had 8 bases not matched to a gene; V was cut back by 6 bases and J by 10 bases. The CDR3 sequence: CASSPLDRGEQFF. The DNA for the CDR3 is TGTGCCAGCAGCCCCCTCGACAGGGGCGAGCAGTTCTTC.

In its sample, this clonotype was seen a few times. This chain links TRBV7-8 with TRBJ1-3; D might be TRBD1 (5 bases). The V end lost 2 bases, the J end lost 2 bases, and 13 bases lay between the germline ends. This CDR3 region has 16 residues. Germline lookup yields CDR1 SGHVS and CDR2 FQNEAQ. The CDR3: CASSLKATETGNTIYF. CDR3 DNA: TGTGCCAGCAGCTTAAAAGCGACAGAGACTGGAAACACCATATATTTT. Drawing the rest from reference TRBV7-8 and TRBJ1-3, the complete variable domain is GAGVSQSPRYKVAKRGQDVALRCDPISGHVSLFWYQQALGQGPEFLTYFQNEAQLDKSGLPSDRFFAERPEGSVSTLKIQRTQQEDSAVYLCASSLKATETGNTIYFGEGSWLTVV.

The gene calls are TRBV6-2 or TRBV6-3 and TRBJ1-1; no clear D. CDR1 and CDR2 from the germline V gene are MNHEY and SVGEGT. The CDR3 is 11 residues long. Trimming cost V 5 bases and J 4 bases, with 5 bases left between them. CDR3 nucleotides: TGTGCCAGCAGTGCCGGCACTGAAGCTTTCTTT. This encodes CASSAGTEAFF.

Relative to its sample, this clonotype is medium-sized. The CDR3 protein is CASSAIVYGYTF. In nucleotides, the CDR3 is TGTGCCAGCAGCGCGATCGTGTATGGCTACACCTTC. The rearrangement uses TRBV6-1 and TRBJ1-2; D uncertain. Trimming shortened V by 6 bases and J by 5 bases, and 10 bases separated the two germline ends. The CDR3 is 12 residues long. Germline V CDR1 and CDR2: MNHNS, SASEGT.

The CDR3 protein is CASSYRAGTGVNEKLFF. In DNA form, the CDR3 reads TGTGCCAGCAGTTACAGGGCCGGGACAGGGGTTAATGAAAAACTGTTTTTT. The chain uses TRBV6-5 and TRBJ1-4; 10 nucleotides match TRBD1. J gave up 4 bases and V 2 bases, and 7 bases lay outside the gene matches. The length of the CDR3 is 17 residues. Germline assignment: CDR1 MNHEY and CDR2 SVGAGI.

The rearrangement uses TRBV7-8 and TRBJ2-1; no definite D call. Near its end, the DNA agrees better with TRBJ2-7, so the J call may be wrong. The CDR3 is 15 residues long. Germline V gene sequence: CDR1 SGHVS, CDR2 FQNEAQ. CDR3 residues: CASSPLRDSYNEQYF. CDR3 DNA: TGTGCCAGCAGCCCCCTTAGGGATTCCTACAATGAGCAGTACTTC.